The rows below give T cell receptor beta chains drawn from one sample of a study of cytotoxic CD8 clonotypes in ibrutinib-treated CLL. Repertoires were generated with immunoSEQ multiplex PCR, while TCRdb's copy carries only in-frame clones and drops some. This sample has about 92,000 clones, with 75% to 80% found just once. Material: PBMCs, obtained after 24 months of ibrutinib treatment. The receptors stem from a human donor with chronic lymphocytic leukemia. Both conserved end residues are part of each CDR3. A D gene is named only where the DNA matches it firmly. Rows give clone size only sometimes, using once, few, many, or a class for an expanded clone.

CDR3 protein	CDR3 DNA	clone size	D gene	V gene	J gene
CASSLTEGAGELFF	TGTGCCAGCAGCTTAACGGAGGGAGCCGGGGAGCTGTTTTTT	NA	NA	TRBV7-9	TRBJ2-2
CASSFGGQYEQYF	TGTGCCAGCAGCTTCGGGGGTCAGTACGAGCAGTACTTC	few	NA	TRBV7-3	TRBJ2-7
CASKTGQSTDTQYF	TGTGCCAGCAAAACGGGACAGAGCACAGATACGCAGTATTTT	NA	TRBD1	TRBV6-5	TRBJ2-3
CASSQEVYEQYF	TGTGCCAGCAGCCAGGAGGTATACGAGCAGTACTTC	NA	NA	TRBV6-1	TRBJ2-7
CASSRRTGLATNNEQFF	TGTGCCAGCAGCCGCCGGACAGGACTAGCGACCAACAATGAGCAGTTCTTC	NA	TRBD2	TRBV11-2	TRBJ2-1
CASSEALRAGVSNQPQHF	TGTGCCAGCAGTGAAGCGCTTCGGGCAGGGGTTAGCAATCAGCCCCAGCATTTT	NA	NA	TRBV2	TRBJ1-5
CASSFSQATLYGYTF	TGTGCCAGCAGCTTTTCCCAGGCTACCCTATATGGCTACACCTTC	NA	NA	TRBV7-2	TRBJ1-2
CASSRLAGVEQFF	TGTGCCAGCAGTAGACTAGCGGGTGTTGAGCAGTTCTTC	NA	TRBD2	TRBV6-6	TRBJ2-1
CASNLGGTDNEQFF	TGTGCCAGCAACTTAGGGGGTACGGACAATGAGCAGTTCTTC	NA	NA	TRBV9	TRBJ2-1
CASSLGRTGGSKSPLHF	TGTGCCAGCAGTTTAGGGAGGACAGGGGGCTCAAAGTCACCCCTCCACTTT	NA	TRBD1	TRBV27	TRBJ1-6
CASSFRYFLAKNIQYF	TGTGCCAGCAGCTTTCGCTACTTTCTAGCCAAAAACATTCAGTACTTC	NA	NA	TRBV7-2	TRBJ2-4
CASSPSSAGNSGELFF	TGTGCCAGCTCACCATCTTCGGCTGGAAACTCCGGGGAGCTGTTTTTT	NA	NA	TRBV18	TRBJ2-2
CASSARGETQYF	TGTGCCAGCAGTGCGAGAGGGGAGACCCAGTACTTC	NA	NA	TRBV6-1	TRBJ2-5